This entry describes one T cell receptor (beta chain). The antigen it binds to is not known. The sample holds no much larger clone one base away, and base qualities are not on file. The sample originates from a study of Ad26.COV2.S vaccination and SARS-CoV-2 variants listed by TCRdb under 2021. Looking at the study overall: Vaccine-arm donors were drawn from COV1001, a multicentre, randomized, double-blind, placebo-controlled phase I-IIa trial of Ad26.COV2.S in healthy adults. Ad26.COV2.S was administered intramuscularly at a dose of 5x10^10 or 1x10^11 viral particles, either as one shot or as two shots given 56 days apart. TCRbeta repertoire sequencing was used to assess the specificity and breadth of SARS-CoV-2-reactive T cell receptors after Ad26.COV2.S vaccination. The TCR-sequenced set comprised about 32 samples: 19 Ad26.COV2.S vaccine recipients, 5 placebo recipients and 8 SARS-CoV-2 convalescent individuals. Trial participants were randomized into five groups of five, in which low-dose or high-dose Ad26.COV2.S was given once or twice, or placebo was given on both occasions. Blinding of investigators to trial group allocation was maintained during experiments and outcome assessment. The investigation overall reported the following: Comparable non-spike TCR breadth was observed between vaccine and placebo recipients, consistent with only spike being contained in the vaccine. Higher spike-specific TCR breadth was observed in Ad26.COV2.S recipients than in placebo recipients (P = 0.0014). It was noted by the authors that total T cell responses may have been underestimated by the TCR breadth and depth analyses. The study was not powered to compare responses between vaccine doses or regimens. After vaccination, spike-specific CD8+ and CD4+ T cell responses were reported to show substantial breadth.

Reading the label with the study, this specimen's treatment or condition is: about 20 received Ad26.COV2.S at low or high dose, single or two shots; roughly five received placebo; per-sample allocation not given. For vaccine and placebo recipients, repertoires were sequenced using samples collected on day 63 after the first injection. Cohort 1b enrolled 20 to 30 adults aged 18-55 years at a single site in Boston, USA, between 29 July and 7 August 2020. Ad26.COV2.S was a replication-incompetent adenovirus type 26 vector that expressed a prefusion-stabilized SARS-CoV-2 spike protein derived from the original Wuhan strain. Reading from cysteine to phenylalanine, the CDR3 counts 16 amino acids. Only the CDR3 part of the read is kept: 48 bases, read in frame from the first base. CDR1 and CDR2 are read off the germline V gene as MGHRA and YSYEKL. V ends up 2 bases short and J 2 bases short, with an unmatched junction base count of 8.

The immunoSEQ Assay was the method used to sequence TCRbeta CDR3 regions. After extraction, genomic DNA underwent amplification by bias-controlled multiplex PCR, followed by high-throughput sequencing. In the original analysis: To quantify the absolute abundance of every unique TCRbeta CDR3 region, sequences were collapsed and filtered. T cell fraction was estimated by normalizing TCRbeta template counts to usable DNA, which was measured by amplifying reference genes present in all nucleated cells. Repertoire TCRs were annotated as SARS-CoV-2-specific by exact matching of V gene, CDR3 amino acid sequence and J gene to a known reactive TCR set. The reference SARS-CoV-2 TCR set was obtained from MIRA and was filtered for enrichment in COVID-19-positive ImmuneCODE repertoires, whereby public or cross-reactive TCRs were removed. Based on the MIRA antigens, annotated TCRs were further analysed at the level of specific ORF or position within ORF. Breadth was defined as the number of annotated unique rearrangements divided by the total number of unique productive rearrangements, and depth was defined as the summed frequency of the annotated unique rearrangements. TCR breadth was compared between groups using two-sided Wilcoxon rank-sum tests. The clones in this table, taken by TCRdb from immuneACCESS, are in-frame only. Not every clone is retained; where verified, under half of the shortfall comes from an unresolved V gene, and the cause of the rest is unknown. The V and J calls and clone size are taken from that table; D and trimming were inferred from the DNA. For this sample there are roughly 500,000 clones; 75% to 90% appear just once. The ten largest clones add up to roughly 2.5% of the sample.

The starting material was peripheral blood, obtained in a trial of Ad26.COV2.S vaccine versus placebo. This clonotype was sampled from a person aged 18-65 years who received the Ad26.COV2.S COVID-19 vaccine or a placebo. This receptor chain uses TRBV4-1 and TRBJ1-1, and TRBD1 aligns with 7 junction nucleotides. The CDR3 protein: CASSQTREGANTEAFF. The DNA sequence reads TGCGCCAGCAGCCAAACACGGGAGGGGGCAAACACTGAAGCTTTCTTT.